This T cell receptor beta chain emerged from a study of blood T cells in healthy people across ages. The CDR3 covers 13 residues. Trimming removed 1 base at V and 5 bases at J, with 11 bases between. Germline CDR1 reads DFQATT; CDR2 reads SNEGSKA (reference sequence). Details on this clonotype: Its antigen is still unknown.

The use of a sample-barcoded 5' primer and a J-beta primer mix characterized a second PCR of about 7 to 12 cycles. TCRdb processed the 5' RACE reads anew with MiXCR; each CDR3 protein has one entry. The sample contains approximately 960,000 distinct CDR3 sequences, around 29% of which appear only once. Study-wide points: Donors of long life had a larger count of naive CD4+ cells and greater diversity than aged donors.

Drawn from each donor were around 10 milliliters of peripheral blood. Per-sample PBMC isolation yielded at least 6.5 million cells. These same data were also listed under a study on T cells of mothers and their children.

This clonotype originated in a woman in her 40s in good health. The sample consisted of blood. The rearrangement links TRBV20-1 to TRBJ1-1; D unclear. The CDR3 sequence: CSARGLDRTEAFF. The CDR3 DNA is TGCAGTGCTAGAGGACTCGATAGGACTGAAGCTTTCTTT.